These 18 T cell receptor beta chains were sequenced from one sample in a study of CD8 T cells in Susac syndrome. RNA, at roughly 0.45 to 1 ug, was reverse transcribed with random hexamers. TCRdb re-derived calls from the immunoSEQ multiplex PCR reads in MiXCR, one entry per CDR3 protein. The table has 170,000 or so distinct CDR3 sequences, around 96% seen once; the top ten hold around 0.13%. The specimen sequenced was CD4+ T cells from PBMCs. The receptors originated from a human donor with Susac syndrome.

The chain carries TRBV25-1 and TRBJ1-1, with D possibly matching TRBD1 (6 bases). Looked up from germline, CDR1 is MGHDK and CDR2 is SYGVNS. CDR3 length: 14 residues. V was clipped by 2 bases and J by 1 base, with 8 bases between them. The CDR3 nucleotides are TGTGCCAGCAGTGAAACAGGGCGGAACACTGAAGCTTTCTTT. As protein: CASSETGRNTEAFF.

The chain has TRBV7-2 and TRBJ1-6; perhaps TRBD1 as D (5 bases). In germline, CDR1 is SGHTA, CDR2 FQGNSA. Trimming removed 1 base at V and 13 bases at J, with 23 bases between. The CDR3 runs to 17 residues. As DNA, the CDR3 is TGTGCCAGCAGCTTAGGTTCGTCCGGGACCGGTATGGGGCCCCTCCACTTT. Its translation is CASSLGSSGTGMGPLHF.

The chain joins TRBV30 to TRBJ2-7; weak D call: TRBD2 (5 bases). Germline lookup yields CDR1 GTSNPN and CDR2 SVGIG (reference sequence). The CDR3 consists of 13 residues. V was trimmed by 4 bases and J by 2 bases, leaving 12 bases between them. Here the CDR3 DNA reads TGTGCCTGGAAGGCTAGCCCCACCTACGAGCAGTACTTC. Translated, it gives CAWKASPTYEQYF.

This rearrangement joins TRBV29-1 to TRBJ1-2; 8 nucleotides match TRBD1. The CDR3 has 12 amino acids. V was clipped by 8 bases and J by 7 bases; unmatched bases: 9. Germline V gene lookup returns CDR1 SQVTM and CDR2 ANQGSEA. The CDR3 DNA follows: TGCAGCTGGCGGACAGGGCAGGGTGGCTACACCTTC. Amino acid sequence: CSWRTGQGGYTF. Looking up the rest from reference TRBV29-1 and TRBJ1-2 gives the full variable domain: SAVISQKPSRDICQRGTSLTIQCQVDSQVTMMFWYRQQPGQSLTLIATANQGSEATYESGFVIDKFPISRPNLTFSTLTVSNMSPEDSSIYLCSWRTGQGGYTFGSGTRLTVV.

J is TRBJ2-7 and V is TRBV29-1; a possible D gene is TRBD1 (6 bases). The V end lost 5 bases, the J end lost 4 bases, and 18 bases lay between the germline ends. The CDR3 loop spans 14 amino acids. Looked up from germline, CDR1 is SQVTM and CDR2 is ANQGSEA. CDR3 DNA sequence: TGCAGCGTTTTTGGGGCCCAGGGGCTATACGAGCAGTACTTC. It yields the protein CSVFGAQGLYEQYF.

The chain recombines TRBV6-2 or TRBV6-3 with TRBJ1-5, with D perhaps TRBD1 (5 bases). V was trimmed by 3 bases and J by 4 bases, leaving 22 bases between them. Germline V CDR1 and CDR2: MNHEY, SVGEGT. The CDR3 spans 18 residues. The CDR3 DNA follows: TGTGCCAGCAGTTATGCGAGGATAAACTGGGGGGGAAATCAGCCCCAGCATTTT. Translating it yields CASSYARINWGGNQPQHF.

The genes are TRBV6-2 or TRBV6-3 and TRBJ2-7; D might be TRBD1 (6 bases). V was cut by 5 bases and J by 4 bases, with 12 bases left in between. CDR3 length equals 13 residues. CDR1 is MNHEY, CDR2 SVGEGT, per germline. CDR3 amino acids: CASSRTTGYEQYV. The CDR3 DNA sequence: TGTGCCAGCAGTCGAACGACAGGTTACGAGCAGTACGTC.

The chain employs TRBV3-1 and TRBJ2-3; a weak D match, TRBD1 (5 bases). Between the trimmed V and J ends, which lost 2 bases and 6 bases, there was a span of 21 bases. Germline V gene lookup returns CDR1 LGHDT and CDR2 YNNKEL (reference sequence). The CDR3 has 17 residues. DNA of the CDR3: TGTGCCAGCAGCCAACCCAGGGCGGCTCCCCATCAGGATACGCAGTATTTT. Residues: CASSQPRAAPHQDTQYF.

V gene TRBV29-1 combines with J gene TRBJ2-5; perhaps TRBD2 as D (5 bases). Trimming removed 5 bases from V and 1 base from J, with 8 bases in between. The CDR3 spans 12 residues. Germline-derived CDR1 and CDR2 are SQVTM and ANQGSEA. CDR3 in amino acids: CSVLAPQETQYF. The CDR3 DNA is TGCAGCGTTCTAGCCCCCCAAGAGACCCAGTACTTC.

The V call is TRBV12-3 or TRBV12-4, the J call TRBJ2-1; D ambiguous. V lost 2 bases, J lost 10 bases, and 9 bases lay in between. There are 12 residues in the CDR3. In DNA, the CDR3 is TGTGCCAGCAGTTTATTCGGTCAGGAGCAGTTCTTC. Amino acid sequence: CASSLFGQEQFF.

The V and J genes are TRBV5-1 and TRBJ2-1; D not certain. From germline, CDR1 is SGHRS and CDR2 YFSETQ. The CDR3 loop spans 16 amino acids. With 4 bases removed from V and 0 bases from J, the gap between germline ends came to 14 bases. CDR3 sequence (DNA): TGCGCCAGCAGCCCTCCCCTGGCTGGCTCCTACAATGAGCAGTTCTTC. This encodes CASSPPLAGSYNEQFF.

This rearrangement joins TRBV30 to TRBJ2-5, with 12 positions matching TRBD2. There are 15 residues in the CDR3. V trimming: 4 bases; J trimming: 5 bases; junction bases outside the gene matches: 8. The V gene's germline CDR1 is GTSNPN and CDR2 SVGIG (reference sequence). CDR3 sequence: CAWTPGTSGWETQYF. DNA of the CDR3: TGTGCCTGGACCCCCGGGACTAGCGGGTGGGAGACCCAGTACTTC. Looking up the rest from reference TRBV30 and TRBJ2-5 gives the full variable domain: SQTIHQWPATLVQPVGSPLSLECTVEGTSNPNLYWYRQAAGRGLQLLFYSVGIGQISSEVPQNLSASRPQDRQFILSSKKLLLSDSGFYLCAWTPGTSGWETQYFGPGTRLLVL.

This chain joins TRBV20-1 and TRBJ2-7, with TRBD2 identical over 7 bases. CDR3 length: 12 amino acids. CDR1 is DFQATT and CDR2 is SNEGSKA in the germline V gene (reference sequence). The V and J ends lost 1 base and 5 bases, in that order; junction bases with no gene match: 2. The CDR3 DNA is TGCAGTGCTAGAGCCCGGGGGGACGAGCAGTACGTC. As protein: CSARARGDEQYV.

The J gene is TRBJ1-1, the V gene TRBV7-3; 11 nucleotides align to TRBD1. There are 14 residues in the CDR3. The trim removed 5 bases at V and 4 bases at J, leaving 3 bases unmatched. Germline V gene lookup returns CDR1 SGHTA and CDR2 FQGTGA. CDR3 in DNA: TGTGCCAGCAGCAGGGACAGGGGGACCACTGAAGCTTTCTTT. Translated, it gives CASSRDRGTTEAFF.

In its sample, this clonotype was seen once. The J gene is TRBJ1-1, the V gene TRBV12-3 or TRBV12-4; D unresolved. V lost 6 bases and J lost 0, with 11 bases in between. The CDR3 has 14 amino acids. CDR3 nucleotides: TGTGCCAGCAGGCGATTTGACATGAACACTGAAGCTTTCTTT. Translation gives CASRRFDMNTEAFF.

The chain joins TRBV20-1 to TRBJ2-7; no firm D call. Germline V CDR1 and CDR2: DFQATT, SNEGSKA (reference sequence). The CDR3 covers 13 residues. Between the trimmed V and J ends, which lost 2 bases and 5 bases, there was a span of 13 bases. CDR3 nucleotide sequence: TGCAGTGCTAGACAAACTGGGAAACACGAGCAGTACGTC. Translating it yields CSARQTGKHEQYV.

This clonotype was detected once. CDR3 amino acids: CSVLSSGSAEQFF. The CDR3 DNA reads TGCAGCGTTCTGTCTAGCGGGAGTGCTGAGCAGTTCTTC. The V call is TRBV29-1, the J call TRBJ2-1; 10 bases line up with TRBD2. V lost 5 bases to trimming and J lost 9 bases; unmatched junction nucleotides: 7. Germline CDR1 SQVTM, CDR2 ANQGSEA. The CDR3 is made up of 13 amino acids.

The CDR3 nucleotides read TGCGCCAGCAGCCGGACAGGGAGCACAGATACGCAGTATTTT. It codes for CASSRTGSTDTQYF. V usage is TRBV4-3 and J usage is TRBJ2-3; TRBD1 matches at 8 bases. Germline values: CDR1 LGHNA, CDR2 YSLEER. This CDR3 comprises 14 residues. Germline trimming cut 4 bases from V and 0 bases from J; bases unmatched to any gene: 0.